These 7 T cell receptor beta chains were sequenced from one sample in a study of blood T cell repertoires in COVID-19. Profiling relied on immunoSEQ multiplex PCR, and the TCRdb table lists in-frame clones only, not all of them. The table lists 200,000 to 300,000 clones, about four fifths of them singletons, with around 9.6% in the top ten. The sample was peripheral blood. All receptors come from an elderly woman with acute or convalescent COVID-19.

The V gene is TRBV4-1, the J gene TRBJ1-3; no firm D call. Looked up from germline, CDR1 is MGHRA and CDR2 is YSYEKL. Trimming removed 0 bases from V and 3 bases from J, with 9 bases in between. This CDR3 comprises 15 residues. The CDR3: CASSQEPTVGNTIYF. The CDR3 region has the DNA TGCGCCAGCAGCCAAGAACCCACGGTTGGAAACACCATATATTTT.

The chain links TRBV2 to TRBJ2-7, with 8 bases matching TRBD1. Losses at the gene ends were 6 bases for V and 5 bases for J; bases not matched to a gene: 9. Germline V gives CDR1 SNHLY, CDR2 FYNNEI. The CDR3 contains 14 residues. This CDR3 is CASRLTGASNEQYF. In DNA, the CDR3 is TGTGCCAGCAGATTGACAGGGGCATCTAACGAGCAGTACTTC.

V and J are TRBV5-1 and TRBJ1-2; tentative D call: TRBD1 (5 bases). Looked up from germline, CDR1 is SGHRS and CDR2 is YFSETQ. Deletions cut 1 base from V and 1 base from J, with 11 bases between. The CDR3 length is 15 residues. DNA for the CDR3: TGCGCCAGCAGCTTGACGGCAGGGAATAACTATGGCTACACCTTC. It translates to CASSLTAGNNYGYTF.

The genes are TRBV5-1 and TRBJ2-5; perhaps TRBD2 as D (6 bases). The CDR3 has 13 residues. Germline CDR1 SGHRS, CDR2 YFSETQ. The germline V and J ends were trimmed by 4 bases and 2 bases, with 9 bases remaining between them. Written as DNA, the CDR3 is TGCGCCAGCAGCCCGGGAGTACAAGAGACCCAGTACTTC. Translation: CASSPGVQETQYF.

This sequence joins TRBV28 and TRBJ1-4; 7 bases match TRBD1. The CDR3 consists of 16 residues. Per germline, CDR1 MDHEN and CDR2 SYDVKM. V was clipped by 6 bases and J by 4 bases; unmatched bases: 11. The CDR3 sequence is CASSSPGQSVNEKLFF. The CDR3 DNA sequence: TGTGCCAGCAGCTCACCGGGACAGAGCGTTAATGAAAAACTGTTTTTT. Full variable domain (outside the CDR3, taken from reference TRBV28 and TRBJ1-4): DVKVTQSSRYLVKRTGEKVFLECVQDMDHENMFWYRQDPGLGLRLIYFSYDVKMKEKGDIPEGYSVSREKKERFSLILESASTNQTSMYLCASSSPGQSVNEKLFFGSGTQLSVL.

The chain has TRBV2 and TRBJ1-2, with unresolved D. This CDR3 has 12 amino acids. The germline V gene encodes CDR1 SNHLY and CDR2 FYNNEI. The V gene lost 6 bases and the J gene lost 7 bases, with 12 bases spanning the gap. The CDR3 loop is CASRRDLGGYTF. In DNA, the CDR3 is TGTGCCAGCAGACGAGACTTGGGTGGCTACACCTTC.

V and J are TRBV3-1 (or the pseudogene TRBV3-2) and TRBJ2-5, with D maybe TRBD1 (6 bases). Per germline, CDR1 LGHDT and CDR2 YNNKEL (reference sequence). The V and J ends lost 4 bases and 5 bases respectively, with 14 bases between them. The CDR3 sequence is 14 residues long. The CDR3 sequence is CASSPLGQWETQYF. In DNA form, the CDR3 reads TGTGCCAGCAGCCCGTTGGGACAATGGGAGACCCAGTACTTC.